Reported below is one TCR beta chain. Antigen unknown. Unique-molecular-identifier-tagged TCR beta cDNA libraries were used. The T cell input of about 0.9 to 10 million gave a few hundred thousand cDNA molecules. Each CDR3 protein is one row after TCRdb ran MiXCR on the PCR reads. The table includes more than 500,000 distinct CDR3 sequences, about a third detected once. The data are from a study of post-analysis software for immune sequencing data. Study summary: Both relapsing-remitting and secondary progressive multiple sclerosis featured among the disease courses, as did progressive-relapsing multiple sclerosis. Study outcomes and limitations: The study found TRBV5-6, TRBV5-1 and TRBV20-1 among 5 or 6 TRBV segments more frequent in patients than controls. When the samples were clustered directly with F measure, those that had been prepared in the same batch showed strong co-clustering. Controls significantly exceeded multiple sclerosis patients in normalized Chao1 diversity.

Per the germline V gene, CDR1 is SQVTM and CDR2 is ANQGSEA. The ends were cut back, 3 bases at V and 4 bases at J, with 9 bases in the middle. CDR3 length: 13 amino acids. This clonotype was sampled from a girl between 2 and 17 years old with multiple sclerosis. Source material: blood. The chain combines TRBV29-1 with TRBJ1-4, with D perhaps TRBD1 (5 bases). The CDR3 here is CSVETAFNEKLFF. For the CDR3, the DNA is TGCAGCGTTGAGACAGCCTTTAATGAAAAACTGTTTTTT. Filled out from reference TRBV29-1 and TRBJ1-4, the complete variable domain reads SAVISQKPSRDICQRGTSLTIQCQVDSQVTMMFWYRQQPGQSLTLIATANQGSEATYESGFVIDKFPISRPNLTFSTLTVSNMSPEDSSIYLCSVETAFNEKLFFGSGTQLSVL.